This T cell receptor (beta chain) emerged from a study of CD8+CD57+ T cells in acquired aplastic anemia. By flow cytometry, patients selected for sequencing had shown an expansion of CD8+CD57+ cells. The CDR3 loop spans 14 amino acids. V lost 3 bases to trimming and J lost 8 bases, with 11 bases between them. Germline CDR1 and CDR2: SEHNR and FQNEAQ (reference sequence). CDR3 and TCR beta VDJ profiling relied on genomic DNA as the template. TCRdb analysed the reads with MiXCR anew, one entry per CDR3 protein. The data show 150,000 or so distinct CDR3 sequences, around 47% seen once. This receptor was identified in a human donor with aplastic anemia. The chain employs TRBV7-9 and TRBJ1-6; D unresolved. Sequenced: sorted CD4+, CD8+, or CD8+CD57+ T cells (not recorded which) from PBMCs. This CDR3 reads CASSLEQRDSPLHF. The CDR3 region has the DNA TGTGCCAGCAGCTTGGAACAGCGGGATTCACCCCTCCACTTT. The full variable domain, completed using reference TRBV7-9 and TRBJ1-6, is DTGVSQNPRHKITKRGQNVTFRCDPISEHNRLYWYRQTLGQGPEFLTYFQNEAQLEKSRLLSDRFSAERPKGSFSTLEIQRTEQGDSAMYLCASSLEQRDSPLHFGNGTRLTVT.